The sequence of this T cell receptor (beta chain) was determined in a study of blood T cells in healthy people across ages. Healthy Caucasian individuals from Russia aged about 6 to 90 served as donors. Study results and caveats: TCR beta diversity per million T cells fell roughly linearly with age. Using unsorted PBMCs precluded a conclusive naive versus antigen-experienced comparison. Naive CD4+ cell counts and diversity both ran higher in long-lived than in aged donors.

A sample-barcoded 5' primer and a J-beta primer mix were used in a second PCR of about 6 to 11 cycles. Each CDR3 protein gets one entry after TCRdb re-called the 5' RACE reads with MiXCR. The profile shows hundreds of thousands of distinct CDR3 sequences, more than 25% of them singletons. The CDR3 spans 14 residues. In the case of this clonotype: Its antigen remains unknown.

The sequenced sample consisted of blood. This sequence originates from a woman aged 80 or over in good health. V is TRBV12-3 or TRBV12-4 and J is TRBJ2-1; 7 bases align to TRBD1. TRBJ2-7 matches the DNA end more closely, so the J call is doubtful. In nucleotides, the CDR3 is TGTGCCAGCAGGGGGACAGTGAGAGCCAATGAGCAGTACTTC. Translating gives CASRGTVRANEQYF.